The rows below give T cell receptor beta chains drawn from one sample of a study of blood T cell repertoires in COVID-19. The assay was immunoSEQ multiplex PCR, and TCRdb's table has in-frame clones only and misses some. The data hold roughly 140,000 clones, with about 90% observed a single time. Specimen: peripheral blood. All receptors derive from a man aged 45-65 years with active or convalescent COVID-19. The CDR3 runs from the conserved cysteine through the conserved F or W. The D gene is left open where the match is weak. Size values are once, few and many counts, or a class for expanded clones, and some rows have none.

few TRBJ2-7 TRBD2 TRBV11-2 CASRRGGRSYEQYF TGTGCCAGCAGACGGGGCGGGAGGTCCTACGAGCAGTACTTC
NA TRBJ2-6 NA TRBV19 CASSIGAGRPSGANVLTF TGTGCCAGTAGTATAGGGGCAGGGCGCCCCTCTGGGGCCAACGTCCTGACTTTC
NA TRBJ2-7 TRBD2 TRBV7-3 CASSLGGTSGTEQYF TGTGCCAGCAGCTTAGGAGGGACTAGCGGGACCGAGCAGTACTTC
NA TRBJ2-5 TRBD2 TRBV7-9 CASSLTTSGRGQETQYF TGTGCCAGCAGCTTAACCACTAGCGGGAGGGGGCAAGAGACCCAGTACTTC
NA TRBJ2-3 TRBD2 TRBV25-1 CASSATSGFTDTQYF TGTGCCAGCAGTGCTACTAGCGGGTTTACAGATACGCAGTATTTT
NA TRBJ1-6 NA TRBV28 CASSFAASSYNSPLHF TGTGCCAGCAGTTTCGCAGCGAGCTCCTATAATTCACCCCTCCACTTT
NA TRBJ2-5 NA TRBV12-3/TRBV12-4 CASSSYRVGTQYF TGTGCCAGCAGTTCCTACAGGGTCGGGACCCAGTACTTC
NA TRBJ2-5 TRBD1 TRBV11-3 CASSFRPGQQETQYF TGTGCCAGCAGCTTCAGACCGGGACAGCAAGAGACCCAGTACTTC
NA TRBJ2-3 NA TRBV6-1 CASSEAAGFPDTQYF TGTGCCAGCAGTGAAGCGGCAGGGTTCCCAGATACGCAGTATTTT
once TRBJ1-1 TRBD1 TRBV5-4 CASSQPSGGEAFF TGTGCCAGCAGCCAGCCCTCAGGGGGGGAAGCTTTCTTT
NA TRBJ2-5 NA TRBV6-5 CASSFGETQYF TGTGCCAGCAGTTTCGGGGAGACCCAGTACTTC
NA TRBJ2-3 NA TRBV29-1 CSVLRQPTDTQYF TGCAGCGTTCTGAGACAGCCCACAGATACGCAGTATTTT
NA TRBJ2-2 TRBD2 TRBV28 CASLLAGGTGELFF TGTGCCAGCCTACTAGCGGGAGGGACCGGGGAGCTGTTTTTT
NA TRBJ1-4 NA TRBV6-5 CASSRGNEKLFF TGTGCCAGCAGCCGCGGAAATGAAAAACTGTTTTTT
NA TRBJ1-5 NA TRBV30 CAWSPGVHQPQHF TGTGCCTGGAGTCCCGGGGTACATCAGCCCCAGCATTTT
NA TRBJ2-1 NA TRBV12-3/TRBV12-4 CASRSFNEQFF TGTGCCAGCCGTAGTTTCAATGAGCAGTTCTTC
once TRBJ2-1 NA TRBV4-2 CASSQDQNNEQFF TGTGCCAGCAGCCAAGATCAGAACAATGAGCAGTTCTTC
once TRBJ2-5 NA TRBV6-2/TRBV6-3 CASSRSVLQETQYF TGTGCCAGCAGTCGGTCGGTTCTCCAAGAGACCCAGTACTTC
NA TRBJ2-7 NA TRBV19 CASSIASTTYSYEQYF TGTGCCAGTAGTATAGCGTCGACAACCTACTCCTACGAGCAGTACTTC
NA TRBJ1-1 NA TRBV2 CASVRTSGVGTEAFF TGTGCCAGCGTCCGGACTTCGGGCGTAGGCACTGAAGCTTTCTTT
NA TRBJ2-7 TRBD2 TRBV28 CASAYSGGRNEQYF TGTGCCAGCGCATATTCGGGCGGGAGGAACGAGCAGTACTTC
NA TRBJ2-3 TRBD2 TRBV4-3 CASNQRSGTPDTQYF TGCGCCAGCAACCAACGTAGCGGGACCCCGGATACGCAGTATTTT
NA TRBJ2-6 NA TRBV21-1 CASCRRAGKSGANVLTF TGTGCCAGCTGCCGTCGAGCAGGGAAATCCGGGGCCAACGTCCTGACTTTC
NA TRBJ1-1 NA TRBV6-5 CASSWDGTPGGTEAFF TGTGCCAGCAGTTGGGATGGGACTCCGGGGGGCACTGAAGCTTTCTTT
NA TRBJ2-7 TRBD2 TRBV28 CASTAGTSVYEQYF TGTGCCAGCACCGCCGGGACTAGTGTCTACGAGCAGTACTTC
once TRBJ2-2 NA TRBV6-1 CASSENEQVPGELFF TGTGCCAGCAGTGAAAATGAACAGGTCCCCGGGGAGCTGTTTTTT
NA TRBJ2-2 TRBD2 TRBV7-8 CASSFRTSGTAGELFF TGTGCCAGCAGCTTCAGGACTAGCGGGACTGCCGGGGAGCTGTTTTTT
NA TRBJ2-1 TRBD2 TRBV24-1 CATSDVLAGEGEQFF TGTGCCACCAGTGACGTACTAGCGGGAGAAGGTGAGCAGTTCTTC